This TCR beta chain was obtained from a study of control samples from healthy donors and cancer patients. Trimming removed 1 base from V and 1 base from J; junction bases left unmatched: 0. Germline-derived CDR1 and CDR2 are SGHDT and YYEEEE. CDR3 length equals 14 residues. TCRdb's copy holds only in-frame clones and misses some; the assay was immunoSEQ multiplex PCR. Of approximately 70,000 clones detected, nearly 90% appear once; the ten largest clones hold about 20%. This rearrangement joins TRBV5-6 to TRBJ2-3; 7 bases are shared with TRBD2. The receptor comes from a man aged 55 to 70 with lung cancer. The sample taken for sequencing was PBMCs. The CDR3 coding sequence is TGTGCCAGCAGCTTGCGGGGGGGCACAGATACGCAGTATTTT. Residues: CASSLRGGTDTQYF.